A selection of T cell receptor beta chains follows, all from one sample in a study of T-cell memory formation after mild COVID-19. MiXCR was run by TCRdb on the 5' RACE reads, yielding one entry per CDR3 protein. The data contain 200,000 to 300,000 distinct CDR3 sequences, about a sixth of them singletons. The source material was PBMCs or a T cell subset sorted from them (not recorded which). The origin of the receptors is a man between 18 and 29 years old who had mild COVID-19 (a few samples of this study predate the infection). Cell type and time point are not known. Each CDR3 is given with its conserved first and last residue. The order of the fields is clone size, V gene, J gene, D gene, CDR3 DNA, CDR3 protein. D genes are given only for firm matches. For some rows the clone size is stated as once, few or many, or as a class when expanded; others skip it.

>-|TRBV19|TRBJ1-5|-
TGTGCCAGTAGTTACGGGCAGGCACAAGGGCCCCAGCATTTT
CASSYGQAQGPQHF
>few|TRBV7-2|TRBJ1-3|-
TGTGCCAGCAGCTACTGGGGAAACACCATATATTTT
CASSYWGNTIYF
>few|TRBV6-6|TRBJ2-3|TRBD1
TGTGCCAGCAGTCATCCCGGACAGGTCCCAGATACGCAGTATTTT
CASSHPGQVPDTQYF
>-|TRBV5-4|TRBJ1-1|-
TGTGCCACCCAGAATGGGGGTAACACTGAAGCTTTCTTT
CATQNGGNTEAFF
>few|TRBV10-2|TRBJ2-3|-
TGCGCCAGCAGTGTGTCGCACCTTACAGATACGCAGTATTTT
CASSVSHLTDTQYF
>once|TRBV2|TRBJ1-1|-
TGTGCCAGCAGTGGGGGTATTGACACTGAAGCTTTCTTT
CASSGGIDTEAFF
>many|TRBV4-2|TRBJ1-1|-
TGTGCCAGCAGCCAAGGGGAATCTGATGAAGCTTTCTTT
CASSQGESDEAFF
>-|TRBV5-1|TRBJ1-1|-
TGCGCCAGCAGAATAAGGGGGACTAACACTGAAGTTTTCTTT
CASRIRGTNTEVFF
>few|TRBV9|TRBJ1-5|-
TGTGCCAGCAGTTTACGGGGAGCGCGGCCCCAGCATTTT
CASSLRGARPQHF
>-|TRBV20-1|TRBJ1-6|-
TGCAGTGCTAGAGACCCAGGATCTAATTCACCCCTCCACTTT
CSARDPGSNSPLHF
>few|TRBV27|TRBJ2-5|-
TGTGCCAGCAAACCCAGCGGGCAAGAGACCCAGTACTTC
CASKPSGQETQYF
>-|TRBV6-5|TRBJ1-5|-
TGTGCCAGCAGTTACAATCGGCTGAATCAGCCCCAGCATTTT
CASSYNRLNQPQHF
>few|TRBV29-1|TRBJ2-2|-
TGCAGCGTCCGGCCGGGGAAAGGGACCGGGGAGCTGTTTTTT
CSVRPGKGTGELFF
>once|TRBV14|TRBJ1-2|-
TGTGCCTCCCAGGGGTGGGGGCTACAAGGCTACACCTTC
CASQGWGLQGYTF
>few|TRBV19|TRBJ2-2|-
TGTGCCAGTAGTATTTTCTCGAACACCGGGGAGCTGTTTTTT
CASSIFSNTGELFF
>-|TRBV28|TRBJ1-3|-
TGTGCCAGCACCCCCGAAGAACTTACAAGTACCATATATTTT
CASTPEELTSTIYF
>few|TRBV24-1|TRBJ2-7|TRBD1
TGTGCCACCAGTGATCGGGACAGGGTCTACGAGCAGTACTTC
CATSDRDRVYEQYF
>-|TRBV6-5|TRBJ1-2|-
TGTGCCAGCAGTTACTCGGAAGGGTTTCTTGGCTACACCTTC
CASSYSEGFLGYTF
>-|TRBV7-2|TRBJ1-2|TRBD1
TGTGCCAGCAGCTCCCTCTCCGGGACAGGGGTTTTCTATGGCTACACCTTC
CASSSLSGTGVFYGYTF
>-|TRBV7-8|TRBJ1-5|-
TGTGCCAGCAGCCCAAGGATGGGGCAGGGGCAGCCCCAGCATTTT
CASSPRMGQGQPQHF
>few|TRBV20-1|TRBJ1-1|-
TGCAGTGCTAGAGTGGCAGGGTCGGTCGCTGAAGCTTTCTTT
CSARVAGSVAEAFF
>-|TRBV5-1|TRBJ2-3|-
TGCGCCAGCAGCTGGGTTAGGAGTCCGGGCACAGATACGCAGTATTTT
CASSWVRSPGTDTQYF
>-|TRBV5-1|TRBJ1-6|-
TGCGCCAGCAGCTTAGGGGAGGCTAGTAATTCACCCCTCCACTTT
CASSLGEASNSPLHF
>-|TRBV2|TRBJ2-5|TRBD2
TGTGCCAGCAGTGGCGGGGGGGCCGCTAGGAGGTCCGTGAAAGAGACCCAGTACTTC
CASSGGGAARRSVKETQYF
>-|TRBV20-1|TRBJ2-5|TRBD2
TGCAGTGCTGGCGGGGGGGCCCGATCGGAGACCCAGTACTTC
CSAGGGARSETQYF
>few|TRBV5-4|TRBJ1-5|-
TGTGCCAGCACCAAATCAGGGTCCCGCAATCAGCCCCAGCATTTT
CASTKSGSRNQPQHF
>many|TRBV7-2|TRBJ1-4|TRBD1
TGTGCCAGCAGCTTGCGGGACAGGGGTAATGAAAAACTGTTTTTT
CASSLRDRGNEKLFF
>-|TRBV10-3|TRBJ2-1|TRBD2
TGTGCCATCAGTGAACACGGCGGGATGGGGGGGGATGAGCAGTTCTTC
CAISEHGGMGGDEQFF
>-|TRBV4-1|TRBJ1-5|-
TGCGCCAGCAGCCCCGAGGGGCCCGGGAATCAGCCCCAGCATTTT
CASSPEGPGNQPQHF
>few|TRBV4-3|TRBJ2-2|-
TGCGCCAGCAGCCAAAGATTTGGGGAGCTGTTTTTT
CASSQRFGELFF
>few|TRBV4-1|TRBJ1-5|-
TGCGCCAGCAGCCTTTGGGGGAGCAATCAGCCCCAGCATTTT
CASSLWGSNQPQHF
>-|TRBV9|TRBJ1-4|-
TGTGCCAGCAGCCCTAAAGGGGGAGCTAATGAAAAACTGTTTTTT
CASSPKGGANEKLFF
>-|TRBV4-3|TRBJ1-1|-
TGCGCCAGCAGTACCGTACACCGGCTGAACACTGAAGCTTTCTTT
CASSTVHRLNTEAFF
>-|TRBV9|TRBJ2-1|-
TGTGCCAGCAGCGTAGGGAGGGGCCTGGAGCAGTTCTTC
CASSVGRGLEQFF
>few|TRBV5-1|TRBJ2-5|-
TGCGCCAGCAGCTTGGAACTCAACCAAGAGACCCAGTACTTC
CASSLELNQETQYF
>few|TRBV12-3/TRBV12-4|TRBJ1-5|-
TGTGCCAGCAGTTTAACCCGTACTCAGCCCCAGCATTTT
CASSLTRTQPQHF
>-|TRBV5-1|TRBJ1-4|-
TGCGCCAGCACCCCCGGATTGGCAACTAATGAAAAACTGTTTTTT
CASTPGLATNEKLFF
>-|TRBV4-1|TRBJ2-4|-
TGCGCCAGCAGCCCCGGGACACCAGGACGTTTTAGTAACATTCAGTACTTC
CASSPGTPGRFSNIQYF
>-|TRBV21-1|TRBJ1-2|-
TGTGCCAGACACCGGGACACCTACCTGTATGGCTACACCTTC
CARHRDTYLYGYTF
>-|TRBV20-1|TRBJ2-1|-
TGCAGTGCTAGAGAGCCGGGGACCCACAATGAGCAGTTCTTC
CSAREPGTHNEQFF
>few|TRBV6-1|TRBJ2-3|TRBD1
TGTGCCAGCAGTGAACAGGGGGCTTCGGCAGATACGCAGTATTTT
CASSEQGASADTQYF
>-|TRBV7-2|TRBJ2-7|-
TGTGCCAGCAGTTACGTGGGCGACTCCTACGAGCAGTACTTC
CASSYVGDSYEQYF
>few|TRBV18|TRBJ2-2|-
TGTGCCAGCTCACCACCGCCGGACGCGGAGCTGTTTTTT
CASSPPPDAELFF
>few|TRBV29-1|TRBJ2-1|TRBD2
TGCAGCGTTGAACCGCTAGCGGGGGGGCTAGTGAATGAGCAGTTCTTC
CSVEPLAGGLVNEQFF
>-|TRBV7-6|TRBJ2-1|TRBD2
TGTGCCAGCAGCGGGCGGGGGGACTCCTACAATGAGCAGTTCTTC
CASSGRGDSYNEQFF
>-|TRBV24-1|TRBJ2-1|-
TGTGCCACCAGGTCAGGGGTTGAGCAGTTCTTC
CATRSGVEQFF
>-|TRBV7-2|TRBJ2-3|TRBD1
TGTGCCAGCAGCTTAGTGGGGGACAGGGTCAAGACTAGCACAGATACGCAGTATTTT
CASSLVGDRVKTSTDTQYF
>few|TRBV2|TRBJ1-1|-
TGTGCCAGCAGTGAAGAGGTTGAAGCTTTCTTT
CASSEEVEAFF